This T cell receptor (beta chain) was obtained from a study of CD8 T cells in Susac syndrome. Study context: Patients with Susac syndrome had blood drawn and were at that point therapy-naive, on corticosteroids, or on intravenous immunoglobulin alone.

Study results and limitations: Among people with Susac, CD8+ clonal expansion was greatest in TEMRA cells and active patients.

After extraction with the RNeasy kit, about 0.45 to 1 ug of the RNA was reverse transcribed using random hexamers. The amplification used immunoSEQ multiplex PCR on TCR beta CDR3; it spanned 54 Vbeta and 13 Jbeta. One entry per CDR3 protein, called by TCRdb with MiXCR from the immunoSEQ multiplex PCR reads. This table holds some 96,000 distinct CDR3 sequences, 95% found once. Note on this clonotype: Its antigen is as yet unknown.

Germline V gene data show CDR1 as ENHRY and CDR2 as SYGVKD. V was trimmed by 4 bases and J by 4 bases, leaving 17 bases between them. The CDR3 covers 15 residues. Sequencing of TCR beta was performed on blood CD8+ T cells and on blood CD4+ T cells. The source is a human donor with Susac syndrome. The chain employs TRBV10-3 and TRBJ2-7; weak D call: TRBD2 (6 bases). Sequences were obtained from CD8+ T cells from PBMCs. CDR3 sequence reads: CAISGAGPAGYEQYF. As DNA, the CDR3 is TGTGCCATCAGTGGGGCGGGACCCGCCGGGTACGAGCAGTACTTC.